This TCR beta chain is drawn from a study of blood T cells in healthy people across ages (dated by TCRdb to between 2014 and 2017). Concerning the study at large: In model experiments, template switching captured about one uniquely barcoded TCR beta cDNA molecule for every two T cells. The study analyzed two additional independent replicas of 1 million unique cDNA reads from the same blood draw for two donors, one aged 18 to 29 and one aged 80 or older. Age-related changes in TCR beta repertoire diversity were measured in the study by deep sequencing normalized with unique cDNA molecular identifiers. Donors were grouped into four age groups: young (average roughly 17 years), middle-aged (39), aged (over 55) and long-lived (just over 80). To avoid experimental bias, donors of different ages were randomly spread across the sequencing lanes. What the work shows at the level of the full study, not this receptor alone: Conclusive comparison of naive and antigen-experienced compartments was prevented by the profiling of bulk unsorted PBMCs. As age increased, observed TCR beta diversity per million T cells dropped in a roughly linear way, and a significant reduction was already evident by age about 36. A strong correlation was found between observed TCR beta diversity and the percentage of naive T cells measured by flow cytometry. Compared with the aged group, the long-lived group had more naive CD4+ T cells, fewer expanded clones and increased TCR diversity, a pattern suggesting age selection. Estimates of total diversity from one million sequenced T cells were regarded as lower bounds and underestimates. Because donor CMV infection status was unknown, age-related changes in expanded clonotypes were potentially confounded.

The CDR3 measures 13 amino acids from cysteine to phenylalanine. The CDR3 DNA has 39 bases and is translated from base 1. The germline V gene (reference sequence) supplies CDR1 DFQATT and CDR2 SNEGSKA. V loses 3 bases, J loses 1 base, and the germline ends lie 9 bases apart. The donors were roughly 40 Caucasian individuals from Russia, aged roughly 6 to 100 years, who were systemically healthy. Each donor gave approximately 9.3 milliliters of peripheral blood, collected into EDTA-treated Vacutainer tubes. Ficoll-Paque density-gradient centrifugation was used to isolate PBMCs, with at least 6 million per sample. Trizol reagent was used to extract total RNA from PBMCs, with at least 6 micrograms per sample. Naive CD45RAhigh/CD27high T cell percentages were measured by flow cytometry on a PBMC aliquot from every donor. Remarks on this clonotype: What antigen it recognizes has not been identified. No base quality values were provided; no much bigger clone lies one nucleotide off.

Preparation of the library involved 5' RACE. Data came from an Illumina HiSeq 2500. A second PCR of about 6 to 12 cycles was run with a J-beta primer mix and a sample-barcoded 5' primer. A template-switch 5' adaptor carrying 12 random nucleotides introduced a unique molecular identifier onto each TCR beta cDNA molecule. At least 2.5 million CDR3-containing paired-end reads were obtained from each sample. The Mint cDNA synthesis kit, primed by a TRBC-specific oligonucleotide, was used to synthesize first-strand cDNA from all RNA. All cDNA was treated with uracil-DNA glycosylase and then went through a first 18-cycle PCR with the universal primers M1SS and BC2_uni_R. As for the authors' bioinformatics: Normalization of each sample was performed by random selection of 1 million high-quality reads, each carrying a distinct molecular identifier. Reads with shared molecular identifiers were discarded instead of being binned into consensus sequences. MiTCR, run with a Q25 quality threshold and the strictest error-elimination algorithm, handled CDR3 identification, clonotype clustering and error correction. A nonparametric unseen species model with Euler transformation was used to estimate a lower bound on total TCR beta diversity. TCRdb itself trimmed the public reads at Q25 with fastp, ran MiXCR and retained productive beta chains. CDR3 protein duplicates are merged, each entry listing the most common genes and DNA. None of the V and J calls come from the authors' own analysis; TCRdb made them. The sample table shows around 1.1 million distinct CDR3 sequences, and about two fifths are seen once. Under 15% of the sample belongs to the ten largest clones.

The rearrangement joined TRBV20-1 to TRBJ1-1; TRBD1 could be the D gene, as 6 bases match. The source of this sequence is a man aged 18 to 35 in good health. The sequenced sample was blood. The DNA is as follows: TGCAGTGCTAGCCCGGGACAGAACACTGAAGCTTTCTTT. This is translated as CSASPGQNTEAFF.